The sequence of this TCR beta chain was determined in a study of graft-versus-host responses after intestinal transplantation. Turning to the study itself: Each of the recipients got a multivisceral, liver-intestinal, or isolated intestinal transplant.

General study points: Recipient-marrow GvH clones were detected, some having first appeared in ileum or blood. Some patients had graft-donor T cell macrochimerism, and their allografts showed high graft-versus-host to host-versus-graft clonal ratios. Researchers found peak circulating GvH clone levels linked to early post-transplant HvG declines.

The method was immunoSEQ multiplex PCR; TCRdb's version includes in-frame clones alone and lacks a portion of them. This table holds tens of thousands of clones, around 95% found once. A word on this clone: The antigen is unknown.

The V gene end was trimmed by 0 bases and the J gene end by 11 bases; junction bases not matched to a gene: 8. Per the germline V gene, CDR1 is MGHRA and CDR2 is YSYEKL. The CDR3 totals 14 residues. This sample comprised PBMCs, obtained 16 days after intestinal transplant. This chain connects TRBV4-1 to TRBJ1-1, with 8 bases aligning to TRBD1. The sequence came from a human patient who received an intestinal transplant, so some T cells may come from the graft donor. CDR3 sequence: CASSQDPGQAGAFF. CDR3 nucleotides: TGCGCCAGCAGCCAAGATCCGGGACAGGCTGGCGCTTTCTTT.